These 13 T cell receptor beta chains were sequenced from one sample in a study of Graves' ophthalmopathy and Graves' hyperthyroidism. RNA transcripts were the template, and TCR beta CDR3 regions were amplified from them. First-round RT-PCR used HTBI primers; second-round multiplex PCR followed. TCRdb called the multiplex PCR reads again in MiXCR, with one record for every CDR3 protein. The sample consists of some 350,000 distinct CDR3 sequences, about 17% of them appearing once. Sequencing was carried out using peripheral blood. All receptors come from an adult woman with stable Graves' hyperthyroidism.

At least ten counts were recorded for this clonotype. The gene calls are TRBV28 and TRBJ2-5, with TRBD1 matching over 7 bases. CDR1 is MDHEN and CDR2 is SYDVKM in the germline V gene. With V trimmed by 4 bases and J by 9 bases, 20 bases remained unmatched. The CDR3 has 17 amino acids. This CDR3 reads CASSYNPRQGPPWAQYF. The CDR3, as DNA: TGTGCCAGCAGTTATAATCCCAGACAGGGACCCCCTTGGGCCCAGTACTTC.

This clonotype was picked up many times. The V call is TRBV7-2, the J call TRBJ2-5, with TRBD2 as a possible D gene (7 bases). This CDR3 has 14 residues. CDR1 is SGHTA and CDR2 is FQGNSA in the germline V gene. Trimming pared 5 bases from V and 5 bases from J, leaving 15 bases between. The CDR3 here is CASSDTRGGETQYF. In DNA form, the CDR3 reads TGTGCCAGCAGCGATACTAGGGGGGGGGAGACCCAGTACTTC. The full variable domain, rest sourced from reference TRBV7-2 and TRBJ2-5, is GAGVSQSPSNKVTEKGKDVELRCDPISGHTALYWYRQSLGQGLEFLIYFQGNSAPDKSGLPSDRFSAERTGGSVSTLTIQRTQQEDSAVYLCASSDTRGGETQYFGPGTRLLVL.

In this sample, this clonotype turned up many times. The chain uses TRBV7-2 and TRBJ2-7; D is unclear. The CDR3 covers 13 residues. The germline V and J ends were trimmed by 3 bases and 6 bases, with 12 bases remaining between them. CDR1 and CDR2 (germline): SGHTA, FQGNSA. The CDR3 nucleotides are TGTGCCAGCAGCTTTGTACTCCTCGGCGAGCAGTACTTC. It translates to CASSFVLLGEQYF.

This clonotype was counted once. The chain joins TRBV11-2 to TRBJ2-7; D remains unclear. The germline gives CDR1 SGHAT, CDR2 FQNNGV. The CDR3 has 12 residues. Deletions cut 7 bases from V and 2 bases from J, with 9 bases between. The DNA of the CDR3 is TGTGCCAGCAAGTCAGTCCCCTACGAGCAGTACTTC. Translated: CASKSVPYEQYF.

This clonotype came up many times. The J gene is TRBJ2-7, the V gene TRBV20-1, with 9 bases aligning to TRBD1. Germline CDR1 is DFQATT and CDR2 is SNEGSKA (reference sequence). The ends lost 5 bases at V and 6 bases at J; junction bases unmatched: 8. This CDR3 spans 13 amino acids. The CDR3 spells CSASDRGVFEQYF. In DNA form, the CDR3 reads TGCAGTGCTTCGGACAGGGGAGTGTTCGAGCAGTACTTC.

This clonotype was counted ten times or more. The chain links TRBV28 to TRBJ2-7; no clear D. V was cut by 4 bases and J by 7 bases, with 14 bases left in between. CDR3 length: 13 residues. Germline CDR1 MDHEN, CDR2 SYDVKM. The CDR3 loop is CASSYGSLREQYF. The DNA of the CDR3 is TGTGCCAGCAGTTACGGGTCTTTGAGGGAGCAGTACTTC.

This clonotype was counted at least ten times. The CDR3 here is CASSLLALETQYF. For the CDR3, the DNA is TGTGCCAGCAGTTTATTGGCTCTGGAGACCCAGTACTTC. The chain joins TRBV28 to TRBJ2-5; D is undetermined. Trimming pared 1 base from V and 5 bases from J, leaving 8 bases between. Germline CDR1 and CDR2: MDHEN and SYDVKM. This CDR3 region has 13 residues. The full variable domain, completed using reference TRBV28 and TRBJ2-5, is DVKVTQSSRYLVKRTGEKVFLECVQDMDHENMFWYRQDPGLGLRLIYFSYDVKMKEKGDIPEGYSVSREKKERFSLILESASTNQTSMYLCASSLLALETQYFGPGTRLLVL.

In its sample, this clonotype was seen many times. V usage is TRBV28 and J usage is TRBJ2-2, with TRBD1 as a possible D gene (6 bases). This CDR3 has 16 residues. V gave up 7 bases and J gave up 4 bases, with 19 bases separating them. Germline V gene sequence: CDR1 MDHEN, CDR2 SYDVKM. The CDR3 here is CASKGRLSRGTGELFF. Here the CDR3 DNA reads TGTGCCAGCAAAGGTAGACTAAGCAGGGGCACCGGGGAGCTGTTTTTT. The full variable domain, with the rest looked up from reference TRBV28 and TRBJ2-2, is DVKVTQSSRYLVKRTGEKVFLECVQDMDHENMFWYRQDPGLGLRLIYFSYDVKMKEKGDIPEGYSVSREKKERFSLILESASTNQTSMYLCASKGRLSRGTGELFFGEGSRLTVL.

Notes on this clonotype: This could be a read error, since a much larger clone is one nucleotide away. The J gene is TRBJ1-2, the V gene TRBV28; D possibly corresponds to TRBD1 (5 bases). This CDR3 comprises 14 residues. The V and J ends lost 5 bases and 4 bases respectively, with 14 bases between them. Per the germline V gene, CDR1 is MDHEN and CDR2 is SYDVKM. Here the CDR3 DNA reads TGTGCCAGCAGTCCCCCGACAGTGCCCTATGGCTACACCTTC. It is translated as CASSPPTVPYGYTF.

The chain employs TRBV18 and TRBJ1-1; D gene ambiguous. This CDR3 region has 15 residues. Per the germline V gene, CDR1 is KGHSH and CDR2 is LQKENI. Trimming removed 2 bases at V and 0 bases at J, with 10 bases between. CDR3 nucleotides: TGTGCCAGCTCACCAGGTCTGGGAATGAACACTGAAGCTTTCTTT. It yields the protein CASSPGLGMNTEAFF.

This clonotype was counted at least ten times. The CDR3 DNA reads as TGTGCCAGCAGCTTCCTGTCCTCCCCAGCCACCTACGAGCAGTACTTC. It codes for CASSFLSSPATYEQYF. The chain employs TRBV7-8 and TRBJ2-7, with D unresolved. The CDR3 consists of 16 residues. The ends were cut back, 3 bases at V and 2 bases at J, with 17 bases in the middle. The germline gives CDR1 SGHVS, CDR2 FQNEAQ.

This clonotype was counted many times. J is TRBJ2-7 and V is TRBV28; D perhaps matches TRBD2 (6 bases). Germline CDR1 reads MDHEN; CDR2 reads SYDVKM. Trimming shortened V by 2 bases and J by 6 bases, and 14 bases separated the two germline ends. The CDR3 contains 14 residues. The CDR3 coding sequence is TGTGCCAGCAGTTTAGGTGGGCTAGCGCGCGAGCAGTACTTC. As protein: CASSLGGLAREQYF. The full variable domain, its missing parts supplied by reference TRBV28 and TRBJ2-7, is DVKVTQSSRYLVKRTGEKVFLECVQDMDHENMFWYRQDPGLGLRLIYFSYDVKMKEKGDIPEGYSVSREKKERFSLILESASTNQTSMYLCASSLGGLAREQYFGPGTRLTVT.

The chain employs TRBV5-4 and TRBJ2-2, with D perhaps TRBD1 (6 bases). V was pared by 3 bases and J by 1 base, with 10 bases between. Germline-derived CDR1 and CDR2 are SGHNT and YYREEE (reference sequence). The CDR3 runs to 15 residues. CDR3 bases: TGTGCCAGCAGCTACGCACAGGGGAACACCGGGGAGCTGTTTTTT. Its translation is CASSYAQGNTGELFF. Supplemented by reference TRBV5-4 and TRBJ2-2, the full variable domain reads ETGVTQSPTHLIKTRGQQVTLRCSSQSGHNTVSWYQQALGQGPQFIFQYYREEENGRGNFPPRFSGLQFPNYSSELNVNALELDDSALYLCASSYAQGNTGELFFGEGSRLTVL.